This T cell receptor (beta chain) was profiled in a study of shared clonotypes between healthy human individuals. Measured with immunoSEQ multiplex PCR; TCRdb has only the in-frame clones, and not every one. The table records 650,000 to 800,000 clones, roughly 72% of them present only once. Germline CDR1 reads WNHNN; CDR2 reads SYGVQD (reference sequence). The V and J ends lost 6 bases and 3 bases, in that order; junction bases with no gene match: 10. This CDR3 spans 16 amino acids. Only one count was recorded for this clone. Material: memory CD4+ T cells sorted from blood. Subset given: CD45RA-negative fraction. V and J are TRBV10-1 and TRBJ2-3; 9 bases line up with TRBD1. This TCR came from a woman aged 25 to 39 in good health. DNA for the CDR3: TGCGCCAGCAGAGCTACCGGGACAGGGTTGACAGATACGCAGTATTTT. Residues: CASRATGTGLTDTQYF.